A single sample is the source of the 30 T cell receptor beta chains below, sequenced in a study of PD-1 blockade in classical Hodgkin lymphoma. The time point was: cycle 4 day 1 (C4D1), after 5 to 7 weeks of nivolumab. Brentuximab vedotin exposure varied, and every patient relapsed after autologous stem cell transplantation. Assay used: immunoSEQ multiplex PCR; TCRdb lists only in-frame clones, some missing. Of approximately 44,000 clones listed, approximately 70% are singletons. Sample: peripheral blood mononuclear cells (PBMCs), taken before the fourth cycle of nivolumab. All receptors derive from a human donor with classical Hodgkin lymphoma.

This clone was recorded only once. The chain joins TRBV11-2 to TRBJ1-1; tentative D call: TRBD1 (5 bases). Germline lookup yields CDR1 SGHAT and CDR2 FQNNGV. V was trimmed by 4 bases and J by 3 bases, leaving 15 bases between them. The CDR3 extends over 15 amino acids. This CDR3 is CASSSLGDGDTEAFF. The CDR3 nucleotides are TGTGCCAGCAGCTCTCTAGGGGACGGGGACACTGAAGCTTTCTTT. Full variable domain (missing parts from reference TRBV11-2 and TRBJ1-1): EAGVAQSPRYKIIEKRQSVAFWCNPISGHATLYWYQQILGQGPKLLIQFQNNGVVDDSQLPKDRFSAERLKGVDSTLKIQPAKLEDSAVYLCASSSLGDGDTEAFFGQGTRLTVV.

The chain combines TRBV18 with TRBJ2-1, with 7 bases aligning to TRBD1. The CDR3 is 15 amino acids. Trimming took 0 bases from V and 7 from J; bases not matched to a gene: 6. Looked up from germline, CDR1 is KGHSH and CDR2 is LQKENI. CDR3 loop: CASSPPYYRGNEQFF. CDR3 in DNA: TGTGCCAGCTCACCACCCTACTACAGGGGTAATGAGCAGTTCTTC. Combining the CDR3 with reference TRBV18 and TRBJ2-1 gives the whole variable domain NAGVMQNPRHLVRRRGQEARLRCSPMKGHSHVYWYRQLPEEGLKFMVYLQKENIIDESGMPKERFSAEFPKEGPSILRIQQVVRGDSAAYFCASSPPYYRGNEQFFGPGTRLTVL.

This clone came up a few times. The J gene is TRBJ1-5, the V gene TRBV28; tentative D call: TRBD1 (5 bases). CDR3 length: 16 residues. The V gene lost 2 bases and the J gene lost 2 bases, with 13 bases spanning the gap. In germline, CDR1 is MDHEN, CDR2 SYDVKM. CDR3 residues: CASSLGQGVGNQPQHF. The CDR3 bases are TGTGCCAGCAGTTTAGGGCAGGGCGTGGGCAATCAGCCCCAGCATTTT. Full variable domain (missing parts from reference TRBV28 and TRBJ1-5): DVKVTQSSRYLVKRTGEKVFLECVQDMDHENMFWYRQDPGLGLRLIYFSYDVKMKEKGDIPEGYSVSREKKERFSLILESASTNQTSMYLCASSLGQGVGNQPQHFGDGTRLSIL.

The chain combines TRBV30 with TRBJ2-7, with TRBD2 as a possible D gene (6 bases). Germline CDR1 GTSNPN, CDR2 SVGIG (reference sequence). CDR3 length equals 12 residues. Trimming stripped 4 bases from V and 7 bases from J, with 14 bases between. The CDR3 sequence: CAWTPGSREQYF. As DNA, the CDR3 is TGTGCCTGGACCCCCGGGAGTCGGGAGCAGTACTTC.

The rearrangement uses TRBV5-6 and TRBJ1-1; D is ambiguous. Germline V CDR1 and CDR2: SGHDT, YYEEEE. The CDR3 is made up of 12 amino acids. The V end lost 1 base, the J end lost 2 bases, and 3 bases lay between the germline ends. The CDR3 is CASSLYNTEAFF. The CDR3 coding sequence is TGTGCCAGCAGCTTGTACAACACTGAAGCTTTCTTT.

The V gene is TRBV5-4, the J gene TRBJ1-2; 10 bases map to TRBD1. This CDR3 is 15 amino acids long. Germline trimming cut 3 bases from V and 2 bases from J; bases unmatched to any gene: 4. CDR1 and CDR2 from the germline V gene are SGHNT and YYREEE (reference sequence). The CDR3 loop is CASSSGQGQNYGYTF. As DNA, the CDR3 is TGTGCCAGCAGCTCGGGACAGGGGCAAAACTATGGCTACACCTTC.

This clone was detected only once. The CDR3, as DNA: TGTGCCAGCAGTCCAAGGGGGCTAGGAGGGGCGGTTACGCAGTATTTT. Its protein is CASSPRGLGGAVTQYF. The chain is built from TRBV4-2 and TRBJ2-3; D perhaps matches TRBD1 (7 bases). The V end was cut by 6 bases, the J end by 8 bases, with 24 bases between. The CDR3 is 16 amino acids. The germline gives CDR1 LGHNA, CDR2 YNFKEQ.

This chain links TRBV19 with TRBJ2-7; D may be TRBD1 or TRBD2 (6 bases each). Germline CDR1 LNHDA, CDR2 SQIVND (reference sequence). The V gene lost 5 bases and the J gene lost 2 bases, with 19 bases spanning the gap. CDR3 size: 16 residues. The CDR3 reads CASSPRDTESPYEQYF. As DNA, the CDR3 is TGTGCCAGTAGTCCGCGGGACACCGAGAGCCCCTACGAGCAGTACTTC.

The V and J genes are TRBV10-3 and TRBJ2-3, with 9 bases identical to TRBD2. This CDR3 contains 13 residues. The J segment lost 2 bases and the V segment lost 7 bases, leaving 1 base of the junction unmatched. Germline V CDR1 and CDR2: ENHRY, SYGVKD. The CDR3 coding sequence is TGTGCCATCACTAGCGGGGCCACAGATACGCAGTATTTT. Translating gives CAITSGATDTQYF.

V and J are TRBV7-3 and TRBJ2-2, with D unresolved. CDR1 and CDR2 from the germline V gene are SGHTA and FQGTGA. The V gene lost 5 bases and the J gene lost 8 bases, with 9 bases spanning the gap. The CDR3 consists of 12 residues. CDR3 sequence: CASSPTSGELFF. The CDR3 DNA reads TGTGCCAGCAGCCCAACATCAGGGGAGCTGTTTTTT. The full variable domain, its missing parts supplied by reference TRBV7-3 and TRBJ2-2, is GAGVSQTPSNKVTEKGKYVELRCDPISGHTALYWYRQSLGQGPEFLIYFQGTGAADDSGLPNDRFFAVRPEGSVSTLKIQRTERGDSAVYLCASSPTSGELFFGEGSRLTVL.

This clone was seen more than once but under ten times. The gene calls are TRBV11-2 and TRBJ2-1; 8 bases line up with TRBD1. This CDR3 has 13 amino acids. Germline CDR1 SGHAT, CDR2 FQNNGV. V lost 11 bases to trimming and J lost 5 bases; unmatched junction nucleotides: 8. The CDR3 coding sequence is TGTGCCTCGGCGGGGACAGGAGACAATGAGCAGTTCTTC. This gives the protein CASAGTGDNEQFF.

The chain combines TRBV27 with TRBJ1-5; TRBD1 matches 9 bases. The germline V gene has CDR1 MNHEY and CDR2 SMNVEV (reference sequence). The J segment lost 7 bases and the V segment lost 2 bases, leaving 15 bases of the junction unmatched. The CDR3 length is 18 residues. The CDR3 bases are TGTGCCAGCAGTTTAAAGCCGGGGGGGACAGGGACGGGCCAGCCCCAGCATTTT. It encodes CASSLKPGGTGTGQPQHF.

The rearrangement joins TRBV27 to TRBJ2-7, with D maybe TRBD2 (7 bases). Trimming removed 2 bases at V and 4 bases at J, with 15 bases between. Germline V CDR1 and CDR2: MNHEY, SMNVEV (reference sequence). This CDR3 contains 15 residues. The CDR3 sequence: CASSLGGGAGYEQYF. For the CDR3, the DNA is TGTGCCAGCAGTTTAGGCGGGGGCGCCGGTTACGAGCAGTACTTC.

This sequence joins TRBV5-1 and TRBJ2-7; 7 bases fit TRBD1. Germline V lookup: CDR1 SGHRS, CDR2 YFSETQ. This CDR3 comprises 13 residues. Unmatched junction bases numbered 4, after V lost 5 bases and J lost 2 bases. CDR3 in DNA: TGCGCCAGCAGGTTTGGGACAGCCTACGAGCAGTACTTC. Translating it yields CASRFGTAYEQYF.

The chain joins TRBV6-5 to TRBJ1-3, with D perhaps matching TRBD1 (5 bases). The ends were cut back, 7 bases at V and 0 bases at J, with 13 bases in the middle. CDR1 is MNHEY, CDR2 SVGAGI, per germline. This CDR3 spans 15 amino acids. CDR3 region: CASTLGAFSGNTIYF. The CDR3 DNA follows: TGTGCCAGCACGTTAGGGGCATTCTCTGGAAACACCATATATTTT.

V usage is TRBV6-5 and J usage is TRBJ2-7; D not certain. Germline loops: CDR1 MNHEY, CDR2 SVGAGI. The CDR3 consists of 11 residues. The V end was cut by 2 bases, the J end by 4 bases, with 3 bases between. The CDR3 protein is CASSYAYEQYF. The CDR3 DNA is TGTGCCAGCAGTTACGCATACGAGCAGTACTTC.

Remarks on this clone: Within the sample, other DNA sequences also encode this same CDR3. V gene TRBV9 combines with J gene TRBJ2-5; TRBD2 might be the D (6 bases). The germline V and J ends were trimmed by 0 bases and 4 bases, with 10 bases remaining between them. The CDR3 extends over 14 amino acids. CDR1 is SGDLS, CDR2 YYNGEE, per germline. This chain's CDR3 is CASSVAGGAETQYF. CDR3 nucleotide sequence: TGTGCCAGCAGCGTAGCGGGCGGGGCAGAGACCCAGTACTTC. Full variable domain (rest looked up from reference TRBV9 and TRBJ2-5): DSGVTQTPKHLITATGQRVTLRCSPRSGDLSVYWYQQSLDQGLQFLIQYYNGEERAKGNILERFSAQQFPDLHSELNLSSLELGDSALYFCASSVAGGAETQYFGPGTRLLVL.

CDR3 protein: CAIGGVSTDTQYF. Written as DNA, the CDR3 is TGTGCCATCGGGGGGGTTAGCACAGATACGCAGTATTTT. This chain connects TRBV6-6 to TRBJ2-3; TRBD2 matches 8 bases. The junction had 3 bases not matched to a gene; V was cut back by 10 bases and J by 0 bases. This CDR3 contains 13 residues. CDR1 is MNHNY and CDR2 is SVGAGI in the germline V gene (reference sequence).

A note on this clone: A much bigger clone sits one base away, suggesting this may be a read error. The V call is TRBV6-1, the J call TRBJ1-1; perhaps TRBD1 as D (6 bases). CDR1 is MNHNS, CDR2 SASEGT, per germline. The CDR3 has 13 amino acids. V gave up 3 bases and J gave up 1 base, with 6 bases separating them. The DNA of the CDR3 is TGTGCCAGCAGTGACAGGGGGAACACTGAAGCTTTCTTT. It is translated as CASSDRGNTEAFF.

The chain employs TRBV6-5 and TRBJ1-6; 9 bases align to TRBD1. CDR3 length equals 14 residues. Germline-derived CDR1 and CDR2 are MNHEY and SVGAGI. V shed 6 bases, J shed 7 bases, and the junction held 4 bases outside the gene matches. CDR3 bases: TGTGCCAGCAGGGGGACAGGGACAAATTCACCCCTCCACTTT. Its translation is CASRGTGTNSPLHF.

V and J are TRBV4-3 and TRBJ2-7; D ambiguous. The CDR3 is made up of 13 amino acids. The germline V gene has CDR1 LGHNA and CDR2 YSLEER. Deletions cut 3 bases from V and 4 bases from J, with 10 bases between. In nucleotides, the CDR3 is TGCGCCAGCAGCCATTTCCGCGGTTACGAGCAGTACTTC. It yields the protein CASSHFRGYEQYF.

The rearrangement joins TRBV5-6 to TRBJ2-2; tentatively, D is TRBD2 (6 bases). CDR1 SGHDT and CDR2 YYEEEE come from the germline V gene. The CDR3 is 16 residues long. V was clipped by 4 bases and J by 1 base, with 14 bases between them. CDR3 region: CASSPLSGMNTGELFF. CDR3 bases: TGTGCCAGCAGCCCCCTTAGCGGTATGAACACCGGGGAGCTGTTTTTT.

This clone was observed a few times. CDR3 coding DNA: TGTGCCAGCACCTGGGGGATCAACACTGAAGCTTTCTTT. Amino acid sequence: CASTWGINTEAFF. The J gene is TRBJ1-1, the V gene TRBV9, with a possible D match to TRBD1 (5 bases). CDR1 is SGDLS, CDR2 YYNGEE, per germline. This CDR3 spans 13 amino acids. V was shortened by 6 bases and J by 2 bases, with 11 bases between the two germline ends.

The V gene is TRBV28, the J gene TRBJ1-4; TRBD1 aligns across 8 bases. Germline loops: CDR1 MDHEN, CDR2 SYDVKM. This CDR3 is built from 15 residues. V was clipped by 6 bases and J by 10 bases; unmatched bases: 13. CDR3 coding DNA: TGTGCCAGCAGACCGCAAGGACAGGGAGGGCGAAAACTGTTTTTT. Protein product: CASRPQGQGGRKLFF.

This clone showed up just a few times. The chain carries TRBV7-9 and TRBJ1-2; 7 bases agree with TRBD1. Germline V gives CDR1 SEHNR, CDR2 FQNEAQ (reference sequence). There are 13 residues in the CDR3. With V trimmed by 5 bases and J by 6 bases, 6 bases remained unmatched. The CDR3 loop reads CASSPGTVNGYTF. The CDR3 DNA reads as TGTGCCAGCAGCCCCGGGACAGTTAATGGCTACACCTTC.

CDR3 loop: CSVEEETQYF. The CDR3 DNA follows: TGCAGCGTTGAAGAGGAGACCCAGTACTTC. The chain uses TRBV29-1 and TRBJ2-5; no definite D call. This CDR3 comprises 10 residues. V lost 0 bases to trimming and J lost 5 bases, with 1 base between them. Germline V gene sequence: CDR1 SQVTM, CDR2 ANQGSEA.

The rearrangement joins TRBV30 to TRBJ2-7; TRBD1 might be the D (6 bases). The CDR3 covers 15 residues. CDR1 is GTSNPN, CDR2 SVGIG, per germline (reference sequence). Trimming removed 5 bases from V and 4 bases from J, with 21 bases in between. CDR3 protein: CAWANGVAGAYEQYF. CDR3 DNA: TGTGCCTGGGCCAACGGGGTGGCAGGGGCTTACGAGCAGTACTTC.

Relative to its sample, this clone is medium-sized. Different DNA sequences within this sample yield the same CDR3. The chain employs TRBV7-9 and TRBJ1-1; D is perhaps TRBD1 (6 bases). Germline V gene lookup returns CDR1 SEHNR and CDR2 FQNEAQ (reference sequence). Trimming removed 5 bases at V and 0 bases at J, with 16 bases between. CDR3 length: 16 residues. The CDR3 DNA follows: TGTGCCAGCAGCCGACCCGGGGGGGGCCTGAACACTGAAGCTTTCTTT. This gives the protein CASSRPGGGLNTEAFF.

The chain joins TRBV5-1 to TRBJ1-2, with 8 nucleotides matching TRBD1. Losses at the gene ends were 4 bases for V and 8 bases for J; bases not matched to a gene: 10. Germline CDR1 and CDR2: SGHRS and YFSETQ. CDR3 size: 14 residues. This CDR3 is CASSTDRDPLGYTF. The DNA of the CDR3 is TGCGCCAGCAGCACGGACAGGGACCCTCTAGGCTACACCTTC.

This sequence joins TRBV7-6 and TRBJ2-7, with D perhaps given as TRBD1 or TRBD2 (5 bases each). The germline CDR1 and CDR2 sequences are SGHVS and FNYEAQ. The CDR3 loop spans 17 amino acids. Trimming removed 5 bases from V and 3 bases from J, with 23 bases in between. CDR3 region: CASSPVGTGVFFYEQYF. The CDR3, as DNA: TGTGCCAGCAGCCCGGTTGGGACCGGGGTATTCTTCTACGAGCAGTACTTC.